This T cell receptor beta chain was documented in a study of T cell responses to AZD1222 COVID-19 vaccine. Germline V gene sequence: CDR1 SGHTA, CDR2 FQGNSA. This CDR3 spans 14 amino acids. V was pared by 0 bases and J by 7 bases, with 7 bases between. Assay used: immunoSEQ multiplex PCR; TCRdb lists only in-frame clones, some missing. The repertoire includes more than 70,000 clones, 70% to 90% of them detected once, and around an eighth sits in the top ten. J is TRBJ1-6 and V is TRBV7-2; D remains unclear. The sequence came from an adult in good health. The sample here was peripheral blood, taken on day 0 of AZD1222 vaccination. CDR3 amino acids: CASSLALGNSPLHF. In DNA form, the CDR3 reads TGTGCCAGCAGCTTAGCGTTGGGGAATTCACCCCTCCACTTT.